This T cell receptor (beta chain) was found in a study of shared T cell receptors in the human thymus. TCRdb's table, derived via immunoSEQ multiplex PCR, lists solely in-frame clones and lacks some. The sample shows 700,000 to 750,000 clones, approximately 85% of them seen only once. The germline V gene encodes CDR1 SGHNT and CDR2 YYREEE (reference sequence). The CDR3 spans 15 residues. V lost 0 bases, J lost 3 bases, and 13 bases lay in between. These records were also assigned to another study, of human thymus T cells. That investigation notes: Among the donors, all were healthy Finnish infants having corrective surgery for congenital heart defects. Related work found strong thymic repertoire overlap between unrelated individuals.

V is TRBV5-4 and J is TRBJ2-7; tentatively, D is TRBD1 (5 bases). The sample consisted of thymocytes. The sequence derives from a girl under three years old with a congenital heart defect. The CDR3 region has the DNA TGTGCCAGCAGCTTGGAGGCAGGGATGATCTACGAGCAGTACTTC. It is translated as CASSLEAGMIYEQYF.